Listed below are T cell receptor beta chains from one sample, sequenced in a study of PD-1 blockade in classical Hodgkin lymphoma. TCRdb's copy holds only in-frame clones and misses some; the assay was immunoSEQ multiplex PCR. The top ten clones hold roughly 15% of a sample with tens of thousands of clones, 75% to 90% of them seen once. The sample consisted of peripheral blood mononuclear cells (PBMCs), taken at baseline. These receptors were taken from a human donor with classical Hodgkin lymphoma. CDR3s include the opening cysteine and the closing phenylalanine or tryptophan.

V gene	CDR3 protein
TRBV18	CASSRDRDGIPYEQYF
TRBV4-1	CASSQADVSNQPQHF
TRBV6-5	CASSITKGKAFF
TRBV5-4	CASSAGTRNNSPLHF
TRBV5-1	CASSLLTGSYFYGYTF
TRBV6-1	CASSPTFDYEQYF
TRBV6-1	CASSILDNYSNGYTF
TRBV19	CASSSQQGANTEAFF
TRBV5-1	CASTRYPERETQYF
TRBV6-5	CASSRDRGNQPQHF
TRBV29-1	CSVVTGVREQYF
TRBV4-2	CASSPPTQETQYF
TRBV5-1	CASSQQRNPGELFF
TRBV4-1	CASSHYVGGLIGTQYF
TRBV13	CASSLFSSVEQYF
TRBV5-4	CASSRQSTNEKLFF
TRBV5-1	CASSLGTGNTEAFF
TRBV2	CASSVPPGTEAFF
TRBV5-4	CASSFPRTANYGYTF
TRBV5-3	CASSTGTYEETQYF
TRBV6-6	CASGRLSVYEQYF
TRBV7-9	CASSQQGTTEAFF
TRBV5-4	CASSLMGNTIYF
TRBV18	CASSPRTESTDTQYF
TRBV10-3	CAISEPPGQGYEQYF
TRBV6-5	CATGGTDNEKLFF
TRBV18	CASSLGTAWGYTF
TRBV7-9	CASSQNRGLNYGYTF
TRBV6-5	CASRVGADSPLHF
TRBV6-1	CASRTGSGTGELFF
TRBV27	CASSRGSYSNQPQHF
TRBV5-6	CASSLAGGYSGNTIYF
TRBV6-1	CASSRDSPTDTQYF
TRBV11-2	CASSLGSEHYGYTF
TRBV6-5	CASSYSGLAGGTQYF
TRBV4-1	CASSLDKNQPQHF
TRBV18	CASSPGTGDSNQPQHF
TRBV7-9	CASSLRLNEQFF
TRBV5-1	CASGNGSGANVLTF
TRBV25-1	CASSYTPGGFYGYTF
TRBV18	CASSPQGEGYTF
TRBV7-9	CASSTLQTLRGYGYTF
TRBV5-1	CASSFRPGLTDTQYF
TRBV7-3	CASSLTPRPSNTGELFF
TRBV2	CASNRGWGGSYEQYF
TRBV30	CAWSWPTDTQYF
TRBV11-1	CASGGETQYF